The present T cell receptor (beta chain) was sequenced within a study of T cells in Graves' hyperthyroidism and ophthalmopathy (dated by TCRdb to the late 2010s). Study-level background: Peripheral blood was collected at initial diagnosis, before any treatment. To identify TCR V-J signatures that set the groups apart, the researchers used a discovery cohort of 100 patients, made up of fewer than 50 with Graves' ophthalmopathy and 57 with stable Graves' hyperthyroidism. An independent validation cohort of under 20 hyperthyroidism patients and approximately 17 patients who later progressed to ophthalmopathy tested prospective prediction of ophthalmopathy. For training and testing, the approximately 92 patients in the discovery cohort were randomly divided in a 7:3 ratio. The study also compared thyroid tissue and blood T-cell repertoires from several Graves' hyperthyroidism patients. After blood sampling, hyperthyroidism patients were treated with methimazole at a starting dose of 30 mg daily, and ophthalmopathy patients were treated with high-dose intravenous methylprednisolone. TCR Vbeta CDR3 sequencing of 120 to 150 peripheral blood samples (under 45 ophthalmopathy, some 75 hyperthyroidism and 17 progressor patients) is reported in the paper.

The paper as a whole reports these results and caveats: Most expanded thyroid clonotypes (frequency above 0.001) were also detected in blood, suggesting blood repertoires may reflect thyroid immune responses. Sample size was not statistically predetermined, and blinding of investigators to group allocation was not performed. A 13 V-J signature model separated ophthalmopathy from stable hyperthyroidism, with around 90% sensitivity and roughly 81% specificity in cross-validation and 80%/75% in testing. In validation, progression to ophthalmopathy was predicted by the model with about 70% sensitivity and 72.22% specificity, a median of approximately 6.5 months before onset.

The CDR3 contains 16 residues, cysteine and phenylalanine counted. Kept here is only the CDR3 DNA, which spans 48 bases and is read in frame from base 1. CDR1 and CDR2, looked up from the germline V gene, are SGHVS and FQNEAQ. Relative to germline, V is missing 1 base and J is missing 1 base, with 6 bases of the junction outside any gene match. Hyperthyroidism patients were newly diagnosed, with disease duration under 2 months, and aged 18 to 65 years. Exclusion was applied to patients with uncontrolled infections, other autoimmune diseases, pregnancy or lactation. Diagnoses were based on clinical symptoms, serum thyroxine and TRAb, thyroid ultrasound and orbital computed tomography. For progressor patients, blood was drawn at the first diagnosis of hyperthyroidism, before any ophthalmopathy symptoms had appeared. PBMCs were isolated from 10 ml of fresh peripheral blood by Ficoll-Paque density gradient centrifugation. Patients classed as progressors first received a Graves' hyperthyroidism diagnosis and then went on to develop ophthalmopathy during follow-up. Trizol reagent was used to extract total RNA, and RNA quality was then checked on an Agilent 2100 Bioanalyzer.

Amplification of TCR beta CDR3 regions was carried out from RNA transcripts. For the first round of RT-PCR on the TCR CDR3, the HTBI primer set was used together with the Qiagen OneStep RT-PCR kit. The libraries were constructed in a second round of multiplex PCR and then size-selected and purified. The libraries were sequenced on an Illumina HiSeq2000 using paired-end 100 bp reads. As for how the authors treated the data: SOAPnuke was used to process the raw data, with reads discarded if the reads contained adapters or uncalled bases, had a mean Phred below 15, or lacked an exact constant-primer or identifier match. COPE v1.2.5 was used to merge high-quality paired reads, and clonotypes were defined as unique nucleotide sequences. Clonotypes were aligned to IMGT TRBV, TRBD and TRBJ reference segments using MiTCR v1.1. The analysis was restricted to V-J combinations with a frequency above 0.0001, which together covered 99.2% of the repertoires. The TCS score was defined as F50 (clonal expansion) divided by E x V (chaos), with BLOSUM62-based TCRdist calculated between CDR3 peptides within each V-J. Welch's t-statistics and random forest reduced several hundred V-J features to under 15, which were used in a naive Bayes classifier (R e1071). Through fastp at Q25 and MiXCR, TCRdb rebuilt clones from the public reads, retaining in-frame beta chains. All rows with the same CDR3 protein become a single entry with the most common DNA and genes. The V and J calls and clone size come from TCRdb's table, not from the authors' own analysis. The sample profile shows roughly 400,000 distinct CDR3 sequences; about 15% of them were found once. The ten largest clones capture 25% to 30% of the sample.

As to this clonotype: Its antigen is currently not known. One base away there is no much larger clone; base qualities are not given.

The sequenced sample consisted of blood. This chain joins TRBV7-8 to TRBJ2-7; 8 of the junction bases match TRBD2. This receptor was obtained from a woman aged 18 to 35 with Graves' hyperthyroidism that later progressed to Graves' ophthalmopathy. The CDR3 loop reads CASSLGGSGISYEQYF. DNA sequence: TGTGCCAGCAGCTTAGGGGGTAGCGGGATTTCCTACGAGCAGTACTTC.